This T cell receptor beta chain derives from a study of cytomegalovirus exposure and HLA in healthy donors. Findings of the study overall: Upon later analysis, TCR association rates were observed to vary by HLA locus, being highest for DRB1 and lowest for HLA-C.

With 60 Vbeta and 13 Jbeta primers, the PCR was carried out. Measured with immunoSEQ multiplex PCR; TCRdb has only the in-frame clones, and not every one. Here the sample spans 90,000 to 95,000 clones, about 84% being singletons. V was cut by 7 bases and J by 1 base, with 10 bases left in between. The germline V gene encodes CDR1 MNHNS and CDR2 SASEGT. The CDR3 has 13 amino acids. As for this clone: What it recognizes is unknown.

This chain uses TRBV6-1 with TRBJ1-1, with a weak D call TRBD1 (6 bases). The source of this sequence is a girl between 2 and 10 years old in good health and CMV-seropositive. Material for sequencing was PBMCs. In nucleotides, the CDR3 is TGTGCCAGCACCCAGGGGCCGAACACTGAAGCTTTCTTT. This sequence encodes CASTQGPNTEAFF.